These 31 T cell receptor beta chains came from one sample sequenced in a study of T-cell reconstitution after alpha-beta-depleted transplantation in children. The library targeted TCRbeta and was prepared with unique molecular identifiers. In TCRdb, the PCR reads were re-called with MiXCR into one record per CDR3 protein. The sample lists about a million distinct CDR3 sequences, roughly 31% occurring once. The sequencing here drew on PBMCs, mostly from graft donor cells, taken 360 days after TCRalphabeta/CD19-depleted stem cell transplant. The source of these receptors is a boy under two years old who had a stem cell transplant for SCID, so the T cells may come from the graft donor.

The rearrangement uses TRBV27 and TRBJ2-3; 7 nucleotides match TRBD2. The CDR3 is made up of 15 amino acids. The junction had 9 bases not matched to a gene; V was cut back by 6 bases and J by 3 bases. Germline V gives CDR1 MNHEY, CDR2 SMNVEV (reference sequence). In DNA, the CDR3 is TGTGCCAGCAGAAAACGAGGCGGGGGAACAGATACGCAGTATTTT. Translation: CASRKRGGGTDTQYF.

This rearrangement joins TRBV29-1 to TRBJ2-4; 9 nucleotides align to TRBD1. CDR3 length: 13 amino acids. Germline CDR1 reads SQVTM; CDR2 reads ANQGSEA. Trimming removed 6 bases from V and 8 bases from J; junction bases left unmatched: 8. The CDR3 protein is CSVAGQGRDIQYF. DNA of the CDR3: TGCAGCGTGGCGGGACAGGGAAGAGACATTCAGTACTTC. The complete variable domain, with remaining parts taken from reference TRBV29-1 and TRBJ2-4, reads SAVISQKPSRDICQRGTSLTIQCQVDSQVTMMFWYRQQPGQSLTLIATANQGSEATYESGFVIDKFPISRPNLTFSTLTVSNMSPEDSSIYLCSVAGQGRDIQYFGAGTRLSVL.

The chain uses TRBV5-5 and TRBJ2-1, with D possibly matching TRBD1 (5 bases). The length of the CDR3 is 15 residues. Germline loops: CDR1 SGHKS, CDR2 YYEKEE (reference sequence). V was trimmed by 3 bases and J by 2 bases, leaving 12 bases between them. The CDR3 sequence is CASSSTQGAYNEQFF. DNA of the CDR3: TGTGCCAGCAGCTCCACGCAGGGTGCCTACAATGAGCAGTTCTTC.

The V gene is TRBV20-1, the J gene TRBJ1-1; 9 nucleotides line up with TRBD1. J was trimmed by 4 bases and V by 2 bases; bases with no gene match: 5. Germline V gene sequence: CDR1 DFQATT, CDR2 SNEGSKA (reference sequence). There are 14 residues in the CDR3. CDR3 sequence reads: CSARRDREGTEAFF. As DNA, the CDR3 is TGCAGTGCTAGAAGGGACAGGGAGGGCACTGAAGCTTTCTTT.

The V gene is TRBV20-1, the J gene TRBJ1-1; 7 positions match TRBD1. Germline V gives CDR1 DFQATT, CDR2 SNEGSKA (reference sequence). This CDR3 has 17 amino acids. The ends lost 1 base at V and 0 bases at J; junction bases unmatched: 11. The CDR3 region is CSARVAKGGLMNTEAFF. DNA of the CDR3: TGCAGTGCTAGAGTGGCTAAAGGGGGCTTGATGAACACTGAAGCTTTCTTT.

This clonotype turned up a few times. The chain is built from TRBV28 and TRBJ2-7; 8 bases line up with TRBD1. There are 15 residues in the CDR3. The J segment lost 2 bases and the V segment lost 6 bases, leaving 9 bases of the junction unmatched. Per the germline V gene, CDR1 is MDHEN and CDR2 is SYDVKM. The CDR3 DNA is TGTGCCAGCAGAATAGGACAGGGAAAGGCCTACGAGCAGTACTTC. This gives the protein CASRIGQGKAYEQYF.

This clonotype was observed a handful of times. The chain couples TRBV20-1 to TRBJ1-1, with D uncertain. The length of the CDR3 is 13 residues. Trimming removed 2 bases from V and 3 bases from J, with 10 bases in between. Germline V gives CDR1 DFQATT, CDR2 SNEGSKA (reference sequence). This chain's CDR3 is CSARPRVYTEAFF. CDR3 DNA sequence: TGCAGTGCTAGACCCCGGGTCTACACTGAAGCTTTCTTT.

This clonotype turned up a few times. The CDR3 coding sequence is TGCAGTGCTCCCCCTGGGCGTAGCAACTATGGCTACACCTTC. Translating it yields CSAPPGRSNYGYTF. This sequence joins TRBV20-1 and TRBJ1-2; D is unclear. V was clipped by 5 bases and J by 2 bases, with 15 bases between them. Germline V gene data show CDR1 as DFQATT and CDR2 as SNEGSKA (reference sequence). The CDR3 sequence is 14 residues long.

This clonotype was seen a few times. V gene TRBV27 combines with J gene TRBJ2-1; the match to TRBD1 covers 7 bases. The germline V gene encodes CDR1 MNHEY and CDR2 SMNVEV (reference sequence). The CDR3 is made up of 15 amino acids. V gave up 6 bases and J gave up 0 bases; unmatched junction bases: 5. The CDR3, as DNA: TGTGCCAGCAGGGACAGGTTGGTCTCCTACAATGAGCAGTTCTTC. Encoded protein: CASRDRLVSYNEQFF.

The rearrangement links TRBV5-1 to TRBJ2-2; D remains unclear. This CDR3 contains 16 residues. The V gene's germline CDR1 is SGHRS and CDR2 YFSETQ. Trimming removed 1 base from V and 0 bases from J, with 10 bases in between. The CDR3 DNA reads TGCGCCAGCAGCTTGACTAACGGCGCGAACACCGGGGAGCTGTTTTTT. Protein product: CASSLTNGANTGELFF.

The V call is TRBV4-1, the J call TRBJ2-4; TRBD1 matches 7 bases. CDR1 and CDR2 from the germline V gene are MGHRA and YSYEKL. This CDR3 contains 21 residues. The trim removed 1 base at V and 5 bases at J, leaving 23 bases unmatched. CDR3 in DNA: TGCGCCAGCAGCCAAGGAATTCCGGCCAGGGGGATTAGATTCAGCGAAAACATTCAGTACTTC. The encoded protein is CASSQGIPARGIRFSENIQYF.

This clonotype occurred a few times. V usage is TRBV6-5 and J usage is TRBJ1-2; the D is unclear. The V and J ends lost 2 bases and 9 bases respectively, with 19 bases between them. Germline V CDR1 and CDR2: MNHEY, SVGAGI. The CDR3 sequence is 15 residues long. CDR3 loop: CASSYAPGRSPSYTF. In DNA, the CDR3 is TGTGCCAGCAGTTACGCACCGGGCCGCAGTCCGAGCTACACCTTC.

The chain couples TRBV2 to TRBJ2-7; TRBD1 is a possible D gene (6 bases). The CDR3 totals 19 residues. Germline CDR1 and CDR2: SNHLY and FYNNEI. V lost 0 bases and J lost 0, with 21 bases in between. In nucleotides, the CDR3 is TGTGCCAGCAGTGAAGCCCCGAGCTGGGGGCCACCTTTCTCCTACGAGCAGTACTTC. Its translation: CASSEAPSWGPPFSYEQYF.

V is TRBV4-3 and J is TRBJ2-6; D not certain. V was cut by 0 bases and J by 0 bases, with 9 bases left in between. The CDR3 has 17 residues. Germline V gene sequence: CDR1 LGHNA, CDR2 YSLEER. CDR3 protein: CASSQDQRLSGANVLTF. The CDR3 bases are TGCGCCAGCAGCCAAGATCAGCGCCTCTCTGGGGCCAACGTCCTGACTTTC.

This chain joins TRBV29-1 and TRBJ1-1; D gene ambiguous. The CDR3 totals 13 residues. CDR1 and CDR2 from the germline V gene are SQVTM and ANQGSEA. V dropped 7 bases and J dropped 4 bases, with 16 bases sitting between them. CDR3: CSARRGRITEAFF. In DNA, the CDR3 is TGCAGCGCTCGCCGGGGTAGGATCACTGAAGCTTTCTTT.

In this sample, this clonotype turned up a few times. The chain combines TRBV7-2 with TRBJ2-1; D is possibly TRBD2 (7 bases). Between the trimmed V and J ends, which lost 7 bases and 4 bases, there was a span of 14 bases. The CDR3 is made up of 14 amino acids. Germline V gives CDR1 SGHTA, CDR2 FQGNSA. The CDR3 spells CASILGGQYNEQFF. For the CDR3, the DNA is TGTGCCAGCATTCTCGGGGGGCAGTACAATGAGCAGTTCTTC.

Here the CDR3 reads CASSEDGYEQYF. DNA for the CDR3: TGTGCCAGCAGTGAGGACGGTTACGAGCAGTACTTC. J is TRBJ2-7 and V is TRBV2; D gene unclear. Germline V lookup: CDR1 SNHLY, CDR2 FYNNEI. The CDR3 contains 12 residues. V dropped 3 bases and J dropped 4 bases, with 7 bases sitting between them. The full variable domain, with the rest looked up from reference TRBV2 and TRBJ2-7, is EPEVTQTPSHQVTQMGQEVILRCVPISNHLYFYWYRQILGQKVEFLVSFYNNEISEKSEIFDDQFSVERPDGSNFTLKIRSTKLEDSAMYFCASSEDGYEQYFGPGTRLTVT.

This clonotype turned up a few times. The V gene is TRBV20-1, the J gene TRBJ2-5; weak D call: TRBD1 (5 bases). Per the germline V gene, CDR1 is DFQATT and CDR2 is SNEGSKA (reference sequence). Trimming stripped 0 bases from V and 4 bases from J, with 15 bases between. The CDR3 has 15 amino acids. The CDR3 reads CSARDLAGRRETQYF. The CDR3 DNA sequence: TGCAGTGCTAGAGATTTGGCAGGGCGGAGAGAGACCCAGTACTTC.

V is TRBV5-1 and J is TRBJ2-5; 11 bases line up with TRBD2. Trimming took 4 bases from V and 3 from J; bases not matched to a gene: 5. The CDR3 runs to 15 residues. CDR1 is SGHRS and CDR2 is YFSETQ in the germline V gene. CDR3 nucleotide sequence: TGCGCCAGCAGCCCTAGCGGGGGGCGGGAAGAGACCCAGTACTTC. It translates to CASSPSGGREETQYF.

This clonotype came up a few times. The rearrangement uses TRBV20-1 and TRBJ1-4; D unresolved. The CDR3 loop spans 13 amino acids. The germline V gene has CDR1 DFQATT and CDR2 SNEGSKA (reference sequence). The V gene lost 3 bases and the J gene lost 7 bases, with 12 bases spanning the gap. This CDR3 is CSASVGSGEKLFF. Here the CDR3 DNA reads TGCAGTGCTAGCGTAGGGTCTGGTGAAAAACTGTTTTTT.

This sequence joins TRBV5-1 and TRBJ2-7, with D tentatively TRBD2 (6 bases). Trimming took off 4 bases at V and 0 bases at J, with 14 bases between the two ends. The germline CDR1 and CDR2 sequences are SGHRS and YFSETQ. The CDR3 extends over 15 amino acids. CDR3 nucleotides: TGCGCCAGCAGCGGGGCTGCGGGGACCTCCTACGAGCAGTACTTC. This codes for CASSGAAGTSYEQYF.

CDR3 bases: TGCAGTGCGAAGCTAGCGGGGGGTACGGAGACCCAGTACTTC. Translating it yields CSAKLAGGTETQYF. V is TRBV20-1 and J is TRBJ2-5; 11 bases line up with TRBD2. CDR1 DFQATT and CDR2 SNEGSKA come from the germline V gene (reference sequence). This CDR3 region has 14 residues. The J segment lost 5 bases and the V segment lost 6 bases, leaving 8 bases of the junction unmatched.

The CDR3 protein is CASTPADRGSGANVLTF. In nucleotides, the CDR3 is TGCGCCAGCACCCCGGCGGACAGGGGCTCTGGGGCCAACGTCCTGACTTTC. J is TRBJ2-6 and V is TRBV5-1, with 9 bases that match TRBD1. This CDR3 region has 17 residues. V trimming: 6 bases; J trimming: 0 bases; junction bases outside the gene matches: 7. Germline V CDR1 and CDR2: SGHRS, YFSETQ.

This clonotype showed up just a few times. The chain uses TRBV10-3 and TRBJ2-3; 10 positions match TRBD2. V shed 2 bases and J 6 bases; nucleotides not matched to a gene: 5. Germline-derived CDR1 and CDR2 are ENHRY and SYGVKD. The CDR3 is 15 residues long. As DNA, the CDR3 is TGTGCCATCAGTGAGCCTCTTAGCGGGGGGGATACGCAGTATTTT. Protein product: CAISEPLSGGDTQYF.

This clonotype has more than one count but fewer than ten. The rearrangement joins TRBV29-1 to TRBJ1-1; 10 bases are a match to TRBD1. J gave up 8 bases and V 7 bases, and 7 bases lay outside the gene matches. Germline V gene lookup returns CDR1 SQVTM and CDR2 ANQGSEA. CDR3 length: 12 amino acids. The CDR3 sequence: CSAGTGAKEAFF. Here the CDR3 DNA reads TGCAGCGCAGGGACAGGGGCTAAGGAAGCTTTCTTT.

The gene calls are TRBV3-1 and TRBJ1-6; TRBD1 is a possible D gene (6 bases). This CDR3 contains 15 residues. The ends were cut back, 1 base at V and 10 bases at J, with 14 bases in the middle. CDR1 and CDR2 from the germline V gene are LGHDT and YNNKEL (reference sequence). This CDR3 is CASSQASGEDSPLHF. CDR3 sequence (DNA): TGTGCCAGCAGCCAAGCGTCAGGGGAGGACTCACCCCTCCACTTT.

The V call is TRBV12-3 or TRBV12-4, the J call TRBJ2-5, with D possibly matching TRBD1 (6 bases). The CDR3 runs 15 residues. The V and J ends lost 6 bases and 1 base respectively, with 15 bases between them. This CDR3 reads CASRGQLGGQETQYF. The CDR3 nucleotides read TGTGCCAGCAGGGGGCAACTAGGGGGCCAAGAGACCCAGTACTTC.

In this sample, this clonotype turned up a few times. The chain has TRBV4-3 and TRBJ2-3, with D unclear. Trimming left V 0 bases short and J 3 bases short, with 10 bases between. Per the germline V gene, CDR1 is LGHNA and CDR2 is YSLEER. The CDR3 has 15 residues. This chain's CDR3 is CASSQDIPGTDTQYF. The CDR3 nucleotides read TGCGCCAGCAGCCAAGATATACCTGGAACAGATACGCAGTATTTT.

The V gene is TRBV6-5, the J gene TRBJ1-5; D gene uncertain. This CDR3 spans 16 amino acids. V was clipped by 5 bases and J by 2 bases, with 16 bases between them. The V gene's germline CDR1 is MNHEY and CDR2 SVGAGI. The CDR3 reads CASSNFGEWGNQPQHF. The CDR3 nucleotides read TGTGCCAGCAGTAACTTTGGGGAGTGGGGCAATCAGCCCCAGCATTTT.

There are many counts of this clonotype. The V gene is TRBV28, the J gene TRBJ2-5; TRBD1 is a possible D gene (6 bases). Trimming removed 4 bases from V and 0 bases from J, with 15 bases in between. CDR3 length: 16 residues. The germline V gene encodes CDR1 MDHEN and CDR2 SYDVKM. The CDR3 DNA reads TGTGCCAGCAGTTCCCTCGGACAGCTGAACCAAGAGACCCAGTACTTC. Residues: CASSSLGQLNQETQYF.

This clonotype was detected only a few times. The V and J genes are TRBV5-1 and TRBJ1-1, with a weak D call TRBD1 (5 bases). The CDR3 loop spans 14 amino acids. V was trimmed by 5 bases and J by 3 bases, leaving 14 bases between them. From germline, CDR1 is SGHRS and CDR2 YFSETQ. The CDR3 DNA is TGCGCCAGCAGGGTGGGGGGATGGGACACTGAAGCTTTCTTT. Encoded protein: CASRVGGWDTEAFF.